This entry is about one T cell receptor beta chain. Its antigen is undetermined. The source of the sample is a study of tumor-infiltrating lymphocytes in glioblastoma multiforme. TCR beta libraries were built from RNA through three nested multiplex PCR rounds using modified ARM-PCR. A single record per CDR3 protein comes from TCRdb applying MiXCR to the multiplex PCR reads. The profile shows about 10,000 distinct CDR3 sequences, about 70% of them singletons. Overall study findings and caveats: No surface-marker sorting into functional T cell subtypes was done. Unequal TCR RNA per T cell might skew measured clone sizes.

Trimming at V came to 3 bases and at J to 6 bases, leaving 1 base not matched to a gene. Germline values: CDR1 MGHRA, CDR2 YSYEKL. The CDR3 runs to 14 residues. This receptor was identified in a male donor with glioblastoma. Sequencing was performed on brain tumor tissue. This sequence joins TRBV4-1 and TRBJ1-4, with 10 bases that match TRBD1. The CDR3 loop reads CASSQGTGDEKLFF. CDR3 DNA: TGCGCCAGCAGCCAGGGGACAGGGGATGAAAAACTGTTTTTT.